This passage covers 24 T cell receptor beta chains from one sample sequenced in a study of blood T cell repertoires in COVID-19. TCRdb's copy holds only in-frame clones and misses some; the assay was immunoSEQ multiplex PCR. In the table there are fewer than 110,000 clones, roughly 88% of which are singletons. The sample consisted of peripheral blood. These TCRs come from a man in his forties or fifties with active or convalescent COVID-19.

V is TRBV18 and J is TRBJ1-5; 7 nucleotides agree with TRBD1. The trim removed 5 bases at V and 2 bases at J, leaving 9 bases unmatched. This CDR3 comprises 16 residues. Per the germline V gene, CDR1 is KGHSH and CDR2 is LQKENI. The CDR3, as DNA: TGTGCCAGCTCAGAAGGACAGGTGGGGGGCAATCAGCCCCAGCATTTT. Its translation: CASSEGQVGGNQPQHF.

This sequence joins TRBV2 and TRBJ2-5, with a possible D match to TRBD1 (6 bases). The V gene lost 6 bases and the J gene lost 3 bases, with 11 bases spanning the gap. Germline V gene sequence: CDR1 SNHLY, CDR2 FYNNEI. The CDR3 has 13 residues. The CDR3 spells CASRWTVEETQYF. CDR3 DNA sequence: TGTGCCAGCAGGTGGACAGTAGAAGAGACCCAGTACTTC.

The chain combines TRBV2 with TRBJ1-4; no firm D call. This CDR3 is built from 13 residues. Germline loops: CDR1 SNHLY, CDR2 FYNNEI. The V and J ends lost 8 bases and 0 bases respectively, with 7 bases between them. Here the CDR3 reads CASGLATNEKLFF. The CDR3 nucleotides read TGTGCCAGCGGACTTGCAACTAATGAAAAACTGTTTTTT.

The chain couples TRBV10-3 to TRBJ2-1, with 7 positions matching TRBD1. Germline lookup yields CDR1 ENHRY and CDR2 SYGVKD. Unmatched junction bases numbered 4, after V lost 2 bases and J lost 6 bases. The CDR3 loop spans 14 amino acids. The CDR3 sequence is CAISEQTGVNEQFF. For the CDR3, the DNA is TGTGCCATCAGTGAGCAAACAGGGGTCAATGAGCAGTTCTTC.

This rearrangement joins TRBV2 to TRBJ2-5; D not certain. Germline V gene sequence: CDR1 SNHLY, CDR2 FYNNEI. The V and J ends lost 2 bases and 3 bases respectively, with 4 bases between them. This CDR3 contains 12 residues. This CDR3 is CASSELKETQYF. The CDR3 nucleotides are TGTGCCAGCAGTGAACTAAAAGAGACCCAGTACTTC.

The CDR3 loop reads CASSPRKDSSTDTQYF. CDR3 coding DNA: TGTGCCAGCTCACCAAGGAAGGACTCTAGCACAGATACGCAGTATTTT. This rearrangement joins TRBV18 to TRBJ2-3; a possible D gene is TRBD2 (5 bases). CDR1 and CDR2 from the germline V gene are KGHSH and LQKENI. The CDR3 contains 16 residues. Trimming removed 2 bases at V and 0 bases at J, with 12 bases between.

This clone was observed a single time. The chain recombines TRBV28 with TRBJ2-7; possibly TRBD1 for D (6 bases). This CDR3 comprises 16 residues. The germline V gene has CDR1 MDHEN and CDR2 SYDVKM. V gave up 6 bases and J gave up 2 bases, with 20 bases separating them. CDR3 coding DNA: TGTGCCAGCAGCGCCTACTCGGGACACTCCACCTACGAGCAGTACTTC. It is translated as CASSAYSGHSTYEQYF.

The chain links TRBV19 to TRBJ2-7; D may be TRBD2 (5 bases). Germline CDR1 reads LNHDA; CDR2 reads SQIVND (reference sequence). The CDR3 is 13 amino acids. The CDR3 is CGLRADSSYEQYF. Here the CDR3 DNA reads TGTGGACTACGAGCAGATAGCTCCTACGAGCAGTACTTC.

This chain connects TRBV19 to TRBJ1-2, with D possibly TRBD1 on 5 matching bases. The CDR3 runs to 14 residues. Germline V gene sequence: CDR1 LNHDA, CDR2 SQIVND (reference sequence). The V and J ends lost 5 bases and 7 bases respectively, with 17 bases between them. CDR3 in amino acids: CASSLNGGNRGYTF. The CDR3 bases are TGTGCCAGTAGTCTTAACGGGGGAAATCGTGGCTACACCTTC.

V and J are TRBV30 and TRBJ1-2; possible D gene TRBD1, 6 bases. Trimming cost V 3 bases and J 5 bases, with 19 bases left between them. The CDR3 sequence is 15 residues long. Germline assignment: CDR1 GTSNPN and CDR2 SVGIG (reference sequence). As DNA, the CDR3 is TGTGCCTGGAGGGGCACTACAGGGCTCGCATATGGCTACACCTTC. Protein sequence: CAWRGTTGLAYGYTF.

The gene calls are TRBV19 and TRBJ1-1; D is ambiguous. Germline V lookup: CDR1 LNHDA, CDR2 SQIVND (reference sequence). The CDR3 is 15 residues long. The V end lost 1 base, the J end lost 2 bases, and 11 bases lay between the germline ends. CDR3 amino acids: CASSIGPRRNTEAFF. In DNA form, the CDR3 reads TGTGCCAGTAGTATAGGTCCGCGGCGAAACACTGAAGCTTTCTTT.

The V and J genes are TRBV11-2 and TRBJ2-7, with TRBD2 matching 10 bases. Unmatched junction bases numbered 8, after V lost 0 bases and J lost 3 bases. CDR1 is SGHAT, CDR2 FQNNGV, per germline. The CDR3 has 17 residues. The CDR3 sequence: CASSLDRRTSGYYEQYF. CDR3 DNA sequence: TGTGCCAGCAGCTTAGATCGGCGGACTAGCGGCTACTACGAGCAGTACTTC.

This clone has a single count. This chain uses TRBV19 with TRBJ2-7; 11 nucleotides align to TRBD1. The CDR3 totals 15 residues. Germline-derived CDR1 and CDR2 are LNHDA and SQIVND (reference sequence). V was pared by 1 base and J by 3 bases, with 2 bases of the junction left unmatched. The CDR3 reads CASSIGGQGVYEQYF. CDR3 DNA: TGTGCCAGTAGTATAGGGGGACAGGGGGTCTACGAGCAGTACTTC.

The gene calls are TRBV2 and TRBJ1-2; a possible D gene is TRBD1 (5 bases). V lost 11 bases, J lost 1 base, and 17 bases lay in between. CDR1 SNHLY and CDR2 FYNNEI come from the germline V gene. The CDR3 runs 14 residues. CDR3 sequence (DNA): TGTGCCTCAACGGGACTGTTGATTAACTATGGCTACACCTTC. As protein: CASTGLLINYGYTF.

The chain couples TRBV5-8 to TRBJ2-1, with 10 bases matching TRBD2. Trimming removed 4 bases from V and 4 bases from J; junction bases left unmatched: 5. The germline V gene has CDR1 SGHTS and CDR2 YDEGEE. The CDR3 runs to 15 residues. CDR3 in DNA: TGTGCCAGCAGCCCGAGGACTAGCGGATACAATGAGCAGTTCTTC. It is translated as CASSPRTSGYNEQFF.

The chain couples TRBV11-2 to TRBJ2-1, with TRBD2 matching over 9 bases. V gave up 5 bases and J gave up 3 bases; unmatched junction bases: 2. Germline V gene sequence: CDR1 SGHAT, CDR2 FQNNGV. CDR3 length: 14 residues. The CDR3 sequence: CASSLAGFYNEQFF. The CDR3 nucleotides read TGTGCCAGCAGCCTAGCGGGATTCTACAATGAGCAGTTCTTC.

CDR3 sequence reads: CASETANYGYTF. The CDR3 DNA sequence: TGTGCCAGCGAGACAGCAAACTATGGCTACACCTTC. The V call is TRBV6-5, the J call TRBJ1-2; D is possibly TRBD1 (5 bases). V lost 8 bases and J 2 bases, leaving 9 bases between the germline ends. CDR1 and CDR2 from the germline V gene are MNHEY and SVGAGI. CDR3 length: 12 residues.

This clone was found a few times. The chain joins TRBV28 to TRBJ1-5; 9 bases match TRBD1. J was trimmed by 5 bases and V by 6 bases; bases with no gene match: 8. This CDR3 is 15 amino acids long. Germline CDR1 and CDR2: MDHEN and SYDVKM. CDR3 protein: CASSTPGTGYQPQHF. The CDR3 DNA follows: TGTGCCAGCAGCACTCCTGGGACAGGGTATCAGCCCCAGCATTTT.

The chain carries TRBV6-2 or TRBV6-3 and TRBJ1-1, with D perhaps matching TRBD1 (5 bases). Germline V gives CDR1 MNHEY, CDR2 SVGEGT. The V end was cut by 4 bases, the J end by 5 bases, with 17 bases between. The CDR3 is 15 amino acids. CDR3 amino acids: CASSSSRGLGTEAFF. As DNA, the CDR3 is TGTGCCAGCAGTTCATCTAGGGGTTTAGGGACTGAAGCTTTCTTT.

The V call is TRBV5-4, the J call TRBJ1-1; D remains unclear. The germline V and J ends were trimmed by 0 bases and 2 bases, with 8 bases remaining between them. Germline assignment: CDR1 SGHNT and CDR2 YYREEE (reference sequence). This CDR3 is built from 14 residues. CDR3 DNA sequence: TGTGCCAGCAGCTTGGCGGGGATTAACACTGAAGCTTTCTTT. Amino acid sequence: CASSLAGINTEAFF.

This sequence joins TRBV6-2 or TRBV6-3 and TRBJ2-1, with 11 nucleotides matching TRBD2. This CDR3 is built from 17 residues. Losses at the gene ends were 6 bases for V and 4 bases for J; bases not matched to a gene: 11. The germline gives CDR1 MNHEY, CDR2 SVGEGT. The CDR3 is CASSPSRLAGSYNEQFF. In DNA, the CDR3 is TGTGCCAGCAGCCCCTCCCGACTAGCGGGGAGTTACAATGAGCAGTTCTTC.

The rearrangement joins TRBV28 to TRBJ1-6; 7 bases are shared with TRBD1. Germline lookup yields CDR1 MDHEN and CDR2 SYDVKM. This CDR3 comprises 14 residues. Germline trimming cut 6 bases from V and 2 bases from J; bases unmatched to any gene: 1. The CDR3 sequence: CASSGQAYNSPLHF. CDR3 coding DNA: TGTGCCAGCAGCGGACAGGCCTATAATTCACCCCTCCACTTT.

The rearrangement joins TRBV2 to TRBJ1-1; 11 bases line up with TRBD1. Germline V gene lookup returns CDR1 SNHLY and CDR2 FYNNEI. V was clipped by 7 bases and J by 5 bases; unmatched bases: 6. This CDR3 comprises 14 residues. The CDR3: CASTGQGAGTEAFF. Here the CDR3 DNA reads TGTGCCAGCACCGGACAGGGGGCGGGAACTGAAGCTTTCTTT. Combining the CDR3 with reference TRBV2 and TRBJ1-1 gives the whole variable domain EPEVTQTPSHQVTQMGQEVILRCVPISNHLYFYWYRQILGQKVEFLVSFYNNEISEKSEIFDDQFSVERPDGSNFTLKIRSTKLEDSAMYFCASTGQGAGTEAFFGQGTRLTVV.

This chain links TRBV3-1 (or the pseudogene TRBV3-2) with TRBJ1-1, with 10 bases matching TRBD1. Germline-derived CDR1 and CDR2 are LGHDT and YNNKEL (reference sequence). The CDR3 runs 15 residues. After removal of 5 bases from V and 5 bases from J, the junction contained 8 bases not matched to a gene. The CDR3 sequence is CASSWPGTGVTEAFF. CDR3 coding DNA: TGTGCCAGCAGCTGGCCCGGGACAGGGGTGACTGAAGCTTTCTTT.